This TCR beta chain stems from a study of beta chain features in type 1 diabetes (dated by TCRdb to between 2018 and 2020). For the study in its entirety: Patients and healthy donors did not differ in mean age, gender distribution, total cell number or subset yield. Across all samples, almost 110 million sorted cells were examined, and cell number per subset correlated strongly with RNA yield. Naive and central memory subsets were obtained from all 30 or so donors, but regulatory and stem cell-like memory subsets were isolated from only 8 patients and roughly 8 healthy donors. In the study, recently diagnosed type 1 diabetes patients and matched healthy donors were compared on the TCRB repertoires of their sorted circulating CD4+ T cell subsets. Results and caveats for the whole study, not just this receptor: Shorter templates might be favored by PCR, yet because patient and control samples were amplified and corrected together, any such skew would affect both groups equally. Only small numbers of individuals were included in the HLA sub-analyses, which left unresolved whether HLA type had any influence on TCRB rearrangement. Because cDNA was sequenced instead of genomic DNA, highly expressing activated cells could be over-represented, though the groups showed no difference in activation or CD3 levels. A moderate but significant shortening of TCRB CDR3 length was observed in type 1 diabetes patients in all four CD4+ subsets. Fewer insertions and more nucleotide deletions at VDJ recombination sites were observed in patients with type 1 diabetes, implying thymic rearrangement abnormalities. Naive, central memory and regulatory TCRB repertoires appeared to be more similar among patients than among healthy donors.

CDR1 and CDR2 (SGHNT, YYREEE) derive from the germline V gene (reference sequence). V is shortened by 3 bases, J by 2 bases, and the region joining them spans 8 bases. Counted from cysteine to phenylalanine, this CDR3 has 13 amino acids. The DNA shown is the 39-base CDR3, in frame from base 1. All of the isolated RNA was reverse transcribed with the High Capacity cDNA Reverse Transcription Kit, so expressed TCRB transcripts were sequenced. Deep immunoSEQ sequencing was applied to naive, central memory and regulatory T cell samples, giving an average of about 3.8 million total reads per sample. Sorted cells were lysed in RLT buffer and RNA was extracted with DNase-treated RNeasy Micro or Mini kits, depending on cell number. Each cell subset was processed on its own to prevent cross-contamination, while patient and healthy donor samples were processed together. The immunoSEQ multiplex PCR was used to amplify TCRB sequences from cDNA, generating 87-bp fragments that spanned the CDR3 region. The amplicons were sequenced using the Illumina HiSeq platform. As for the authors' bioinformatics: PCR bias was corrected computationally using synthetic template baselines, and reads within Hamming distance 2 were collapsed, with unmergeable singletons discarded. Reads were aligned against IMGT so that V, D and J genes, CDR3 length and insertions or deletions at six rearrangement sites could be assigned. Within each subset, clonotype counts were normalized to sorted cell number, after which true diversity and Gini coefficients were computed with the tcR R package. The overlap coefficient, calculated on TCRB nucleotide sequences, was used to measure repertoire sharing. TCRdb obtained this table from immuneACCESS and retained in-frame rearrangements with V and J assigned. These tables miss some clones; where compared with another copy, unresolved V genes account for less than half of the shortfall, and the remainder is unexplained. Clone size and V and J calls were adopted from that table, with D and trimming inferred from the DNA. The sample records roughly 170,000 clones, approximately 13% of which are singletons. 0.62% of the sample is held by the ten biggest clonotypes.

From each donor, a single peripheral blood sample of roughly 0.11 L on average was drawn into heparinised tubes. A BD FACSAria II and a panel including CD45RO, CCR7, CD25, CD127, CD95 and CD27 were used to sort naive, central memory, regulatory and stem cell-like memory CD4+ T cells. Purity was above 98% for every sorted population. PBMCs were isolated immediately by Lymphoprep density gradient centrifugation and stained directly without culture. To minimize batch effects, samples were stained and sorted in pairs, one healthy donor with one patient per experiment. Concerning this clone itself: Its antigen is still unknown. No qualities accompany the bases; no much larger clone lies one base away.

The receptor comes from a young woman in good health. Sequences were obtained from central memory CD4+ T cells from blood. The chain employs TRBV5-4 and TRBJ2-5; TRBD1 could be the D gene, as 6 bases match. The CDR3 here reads CASSSTGQETQYF. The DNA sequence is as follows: TGTGCCAGCAGCTCAACAGGGCAAGAGACCCAGTACTTC.